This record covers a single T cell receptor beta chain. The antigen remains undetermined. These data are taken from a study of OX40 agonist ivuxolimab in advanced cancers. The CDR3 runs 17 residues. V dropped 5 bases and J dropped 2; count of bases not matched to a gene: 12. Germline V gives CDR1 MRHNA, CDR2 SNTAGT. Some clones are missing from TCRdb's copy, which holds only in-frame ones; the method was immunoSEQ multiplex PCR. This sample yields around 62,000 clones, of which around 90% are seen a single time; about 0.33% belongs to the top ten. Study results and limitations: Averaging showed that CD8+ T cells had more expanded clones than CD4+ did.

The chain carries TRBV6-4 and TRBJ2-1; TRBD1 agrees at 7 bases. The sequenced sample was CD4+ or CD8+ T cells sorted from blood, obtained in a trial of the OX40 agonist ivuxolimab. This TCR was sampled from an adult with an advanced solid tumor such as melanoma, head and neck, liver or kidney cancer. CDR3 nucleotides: TGTGCCAGCAGTCCACGGGACAGACCCTACCCCTACAATGAGCAGTTCTTC. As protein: CASSPRDRPYPYNEQFF.